This paragraph covers one TCR beta chain sequence. The sample belongs to a study of shared clonotypes between healthy human individuals. The CDR3 runs 15 residues. Germline values: CDR1 LNHDA, CDR2 SQIVND (reference sequence). Unmatched junction bases numbered 6, after V lost 7 bases and J lost 1 base. This table comes from immunoSEQ multiplex PCR, and its TCRdb copy is limited to in-frame clones, with some not included. The top ten clones hold roughly 0.39% of a sample with 2 million to 2.5 million clones, approximately 94% of them seen once. The TCR sequence derives from a young man in good health. Some clones in this sample may be carry-over from other donors' samples. J is TRBJ2-2 and V is TRBV19; 7 bases map to TRBD1. The sample consisted of naive CD4+ T cells from PBMCs. Subset: CD45RA+ positively selected. CDR3: CASNPDRRNTGELFF. CDR3 sequence (DNA): TGTGCCAGTAATCCGGACAGGCGGAACACCGGGGAGCTGTTTTTT.